This T cell receptor (beta chain) was identified in a study of long-term antiretroviral therapy in people with HIV. The CDR3 consists of 14 residues. Germline lookup yields CDR1 MNHNS and CDR2 SASEGT. The junction had 4 bases not matched to a gene; V was cut back by 3 bases and J by 4 bases. At survey level, the immunoSEQ assay was run in its v3.0 version. TCRdb's copy holds only in-frame clones and misses some; the assay was immunoSEQ multiplex PCR. The sample lists under 25,000 clones, around 75% occurring once. General study findings and limits: Diversity increased after ART yet remained lower than in transplant donor controls.

Remarks on this clone: What it binds is not known.

Each HIV-infected participant was given treatment in the United States. This material consisted of unsorted PBMCs, taken 0.5 years before starting antiretroviral therapy. This TCR derives from a man younger than 30 with HIV. This chain uses TRBV6-1 with TRBJ2-7; 9 nucleotides agree with TRBD1. The CDR3 DNA reads as TGTGCCAGCAGTGACGGGACAGGGACGTACGAGCAGTACTTC. Its translation: CASSDGTGTYEQYF.